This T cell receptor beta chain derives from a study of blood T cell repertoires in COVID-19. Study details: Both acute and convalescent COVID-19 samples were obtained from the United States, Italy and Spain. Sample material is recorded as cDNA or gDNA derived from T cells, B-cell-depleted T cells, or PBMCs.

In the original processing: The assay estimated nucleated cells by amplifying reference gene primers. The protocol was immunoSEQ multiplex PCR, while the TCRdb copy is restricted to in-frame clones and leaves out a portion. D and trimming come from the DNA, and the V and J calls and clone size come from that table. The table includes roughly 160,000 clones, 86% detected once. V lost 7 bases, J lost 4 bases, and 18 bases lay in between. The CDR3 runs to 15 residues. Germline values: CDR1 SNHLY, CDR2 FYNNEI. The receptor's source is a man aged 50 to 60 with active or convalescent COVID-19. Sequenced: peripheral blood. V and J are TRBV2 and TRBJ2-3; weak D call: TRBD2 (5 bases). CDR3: CASKDQEATPDTQYF. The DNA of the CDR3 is TGTGCCAGCAAAGATCAGGAGGCCACTCCAGATACGCAGTATTTT.